These T cell receptor beta chains were read from a single sample in a study of early T cells in non-severe SARS-CoV-2 infection. One entry per CDR3 protein results from TCRdb running MiXCR on the 5' RACE reads. The sample lists tens of thousands of distinct CDR3 sequences; 6% to 7% were seen once. The source was whole blood, collected at baseline. These TCRs come from an adult who was a healthcare worker with PCR-confirmed SARS-CoV-2 infection or an uninfected control (not recorded which). Both conserved end residues are part of each CDR3. A D gene is named only where the DNA matches it firmly. Some rows mark clone size as missing; the rest say once, few, many or name a class of expanded clone.

J: TRBJ1-1
D: NA
size: few
V: TRBV9
DNA: TGTGCCAGCAGCAAATCAGGGGAAGTGGCAGCTTTCTTT
CDR3: CASSKSGEVAAFF

J: TRBJ1-2
D: TRBD1
size: few
V: TRBV18
DNA: TGTGCCAGCTCACCAGGCGACAGGGAAGGAACTAATGGCTACACCTTC
CDR3: CASSPGDREGTNGYTF

J: TRBJ1-2
D: NA
size: few
V: TRBV3-1
DNA: TGTGCCAGTACTCGGGGGCGCCATGGCTATGGCTACACCTTC
CDR3: CASTRGRHGYGYTF

J: TRBJ2-7
D: TRBD1
size: NA
V: TRBV20-1
DNA: TGCGGTACCAGGGGGGGGCTCGGGACAGGGCTATTCAGCTCCTACGAGCAGTACTTC
CDR3: CGTRGGLGTGLFSSYEQYF

J: TRBJ2-5
D: TRBD1
size: many
V: TRBV7-8
DNA: TGTGCCAGCAGCTCACTAGGGGGCGGAGCCCAGTACTTC
CDR3: CASSSLGGGAQYF

J: TRBJ1-1
D: NA
size: many
V: TRBV6-5
DNA: TGTGCCAGCAGCCCCCCGGGGAGCAATGAAGCTTTCTTT
CDR3: CASSPPGSNEAFF

J: TRBJ2-1
D: TRBD1
size: few
V: TRBV5-4
DNA: TGTGCCAGCAGCCAGGGACAGGCTTTTGATGAGCAGTTCTTC
CDR3: CASSQGQAFDEQFF

J: TRBJ2-1
D: TRBD1
size: NA
V: TRBV12-3/TRBV12-4
DNA: TGTGCCAGCAGTGATCCCGGGACAGGGGGTTACAATGAGCAGTTCTTC
CDR3: CASSDPGTGGYNEQFF

J: TRBJ2-5
D: TRBD1
size: few
V: TRBV5-1
DNA: TGCGCCAGCAGCTCCCGGACAGGGGGCGCGAGGGAGACCCAGTACTTC
CDR3: CASSSRTGGARETQYF

J: TRBJ2-7
D: NA
size: many
V: TRBV4-1
DNA: TGCGCCAGCAGCCAGTGGGGAGCGGAAACGGGTGAGCAGTACTTC
CDR3: CASSQWGAETGEQYF

J: TRBJ1-6
D: NA
size: few
V: TRBV3-1
DNA: TGTGCCAGCAGCCAAGAGGGTAGGGGTTGGTCACCCCTCCACTTT
CDR3: CASSQEGRGWSPLHF

J: TRBJ1-1
D: NA
size: many
V: TRBV7-9
DNA: TGTGCCAGCAGCCCGTTGGGGAGGACCGGAGCTTTCTTT
CDR3: CASSPLGRTGAFF